Sequencing of this T cell receptor beta chain was carried out in a study of cytomegalovirus exposure and HLA in healthy donors (TCRdb year 2017). Looking at the study overall: According to a later analysis, one platform produced both the roughly 120 validation repertoires and the 550 to 800 repertoires of the first cohort. The aim of the study was to test whether cataloging public T cell receptors could identify signatures of past pathogen exposure. A separate validation cohort of over a hundred different subjects was used in addition to the 666-subject first cohort. To predict cytomegalovirus infection status, the study brought together high-throughput TCR immunosequencing, statistical association of individual TCRs with disease status, and machine learning. General study outcomes and caveats: The study listed 164 TCR beta chains as associated with cytomegalovirus. A few of the identified cytomegalovirus-associated TCR beta chains were confirmed in vitro to be specific for cytomegalovirus antigens. All 120 or so repertoires were used to score co-occurrence in the validation cohort in a later analysis, because that analysis had no HLA typing for the cohort. In a later analysis, TCRs clustered in the first cohort were found to also tend to co-occur in the roughly 130 validation repertoires, with 85% to 95% of cluster scores above 0. It was suggested by the authors that the approach could potentially be generalized to other disease states and immunological phenotypes. The classifier was reported to diagnose cytomegalovirus status with high specificity and sensitivity in both the original and validation cohorts. Across donors, most TCR sequences were observed very rarely, whereas some public TCRs were present in many individuals.

CDR1 MRHNA and CDR2 SNTAGT were looked up in the germline V gene. V lost 6 bases and J lost 4 bases, and the count of bases not matched to a germline gene is 7. The cysteine opens and the phenylalanine closes a CDR3 of 14 amino acids. Only the CDR3 portion is preserved as DNA: 42 bases, with reading frame beginning at the first base. With regard to this clone: Its antigen remains unidentified. No base quality values were provided; no much bigger clone lies one nucleotide off.

Donors formed part of the validation cohort, which comprised about 120 subjects and was distinct from the first cohort of fewer than 750 subjects. The receptor library was made with the immunoSEQ multiplex PCR assay. The study's own analysis went as follows. A statistical classification framework was built for diagnosing cytomegalovirus status from the catalog of TCR beta chain sequences. TCRdb provides this immuneACCESS table in a form limited to in-frame rearrangements. Some clones are lacking; in checked studies, under half of them reflect an unresolved V gene, and why the rest are absent is not known. The DNA was the basis for D and trimming; V, J and clone size are from that table. For this sample the table gives about 180,000 clones, of which about 89% were detected only once. Of the sample, approximately 2.6% falls within the top ten clones.

The TCR sequence derives from a man younger than 30 in good health and CMV-seropositive. The sample taken for sequencing was PBMCs. The rearrangement combines TRBV6-4 with TRBJ1-2; the central 8 bases match TRBD1. The DNA sequence is TGTGCCAGCAGGGGGGGACAGGAGACCTATGGCTACACCTTC. This translates into CASRGGQETYGYTF.